This T cell receptor beta chain was sequenced in a study of T cell clonality in common variable immunodeficiency. There are many counts of this clone. Its specificity is not known. The sequence runs out 3 residues before the end of the CDR3; the remainder is reconstructed from the germline J gene. Germline V gives CDR1 DFQATT, CDR2 SNEGSKA (reference sequence). The CDR3 totals 15 residues. V was pared by 3 bases and J by 1 base, with 7 bases of the junction left unmatched. Generated by immunoSEQ multiplex PCR, the TCRdb table keeps only in-frame clones and is missing some. The table lists about 30,000 clones, with no singletons. Study-level findings and limits: Fewer TCRbeta clones were shared among CVID subjects than controls. Common variable immunodeficiency TCR beta sequences reportedly had fewer deletions and N-nucleotide insertions.

Material: peripheral blood mononuclear cells. The sequence was obtained from a person aged 18 to 75 in good health. The rearrangement uses TRBV20-1 and TRBJ2-5, with 8 positions matching TRBD2. The part of the CDR3 DNA that was read is TGCAGTGCTAGTACCGGGGGGGCATTCCAAGAGACC. Protein sequence: CSASTGGAFQET. The whole CDR3 sequence is CSASTGGAFQETQYF.